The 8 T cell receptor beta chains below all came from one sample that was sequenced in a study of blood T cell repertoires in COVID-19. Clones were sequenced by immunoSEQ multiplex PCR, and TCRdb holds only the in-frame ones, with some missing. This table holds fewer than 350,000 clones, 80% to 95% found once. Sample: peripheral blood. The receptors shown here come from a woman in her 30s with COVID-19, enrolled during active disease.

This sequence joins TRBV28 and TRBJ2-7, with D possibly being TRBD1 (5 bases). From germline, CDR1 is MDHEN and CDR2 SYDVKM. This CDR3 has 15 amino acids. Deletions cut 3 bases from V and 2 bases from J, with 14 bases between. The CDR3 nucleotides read TGTGCCAGCAGTTTCTTACCGGGCAGGGCCTACGAGCAGTACTTC. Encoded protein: CASSFLPGRAYEQYF.

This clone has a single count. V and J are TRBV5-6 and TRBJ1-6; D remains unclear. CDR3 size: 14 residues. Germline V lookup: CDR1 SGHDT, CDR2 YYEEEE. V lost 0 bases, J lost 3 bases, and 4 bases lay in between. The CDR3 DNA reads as TGTGCCAGCAGCTTGGGCAGCTATAATTCACCCCTCCACTTT. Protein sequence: CASSLGSYNSPLHF.

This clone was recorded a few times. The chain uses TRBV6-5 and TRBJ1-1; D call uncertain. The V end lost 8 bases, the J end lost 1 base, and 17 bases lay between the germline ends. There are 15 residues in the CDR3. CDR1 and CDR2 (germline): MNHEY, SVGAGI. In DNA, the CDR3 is TGTGCCAGCGGAGCGAGAGTCATCCGGAACACTGAAGCTTTCTTT. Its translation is CASGARVIRNTEAFF.

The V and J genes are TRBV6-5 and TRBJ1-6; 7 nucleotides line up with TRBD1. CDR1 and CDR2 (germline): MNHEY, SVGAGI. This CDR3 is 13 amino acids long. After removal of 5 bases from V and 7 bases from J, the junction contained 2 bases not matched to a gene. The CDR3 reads CASSKQGNSPLHF. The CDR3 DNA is TGTGCCAGCAGTAAACAGGGGAATTCACCCCTCCACTTT.

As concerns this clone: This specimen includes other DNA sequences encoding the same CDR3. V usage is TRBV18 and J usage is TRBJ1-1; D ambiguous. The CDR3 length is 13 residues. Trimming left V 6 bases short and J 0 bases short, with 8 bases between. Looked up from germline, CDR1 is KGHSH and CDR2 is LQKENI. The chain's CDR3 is CASSPQVNTEAFF. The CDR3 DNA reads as TGTGCCAGCTCGCCCCAGGTGAACACTGAAGCTTTCTTT.

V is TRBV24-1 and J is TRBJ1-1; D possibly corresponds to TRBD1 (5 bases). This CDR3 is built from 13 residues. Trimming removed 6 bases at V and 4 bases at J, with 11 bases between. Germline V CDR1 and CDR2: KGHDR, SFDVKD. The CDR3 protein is CATSRGGTTEAFF. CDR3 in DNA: TGTGCCACCAGTAGGGGCGGGACCACTGAAGCTTTCTTT.

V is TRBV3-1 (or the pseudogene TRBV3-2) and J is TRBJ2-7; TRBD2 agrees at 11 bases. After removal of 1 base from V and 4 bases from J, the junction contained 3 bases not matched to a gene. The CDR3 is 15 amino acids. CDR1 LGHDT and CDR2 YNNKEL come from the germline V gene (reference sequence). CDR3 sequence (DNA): TGTGCCAGCAGCCAAGGACTAGCGGGACTTTACGAGCAGTACTTC. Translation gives CASSQGLAGLYEQYF.

CDR3 residues: CATSDAPHGFYEQYF. CDR3 sequence (DNA): TGTGCCACCAGTGATGCCCCCCACGGTTTCTACGAGCAGTACTTC. The rearrangement uses TRBV24-1 and TRBJ2-7; D is unresolved. Trimming left V 3 bases short and J 3 bases short, with 14 bases between. CDR3 length equals 15 residues. Per the germline V gene, CDR1 is KGHDR and CDR2 is SFDVKD.